This TCR beta chain was found in a study of T cell repertoires in cytomegalovirus infection. Overall study results and limits: Summed frequency of public TCR beta families distinguished CMV carriers with the relevant HLA.

TCRdb reanalysed the reads using MiXCR and keeps one entry per CDR3 protein. The table records 300,000 to 400,000 distinct CDR3 sequences, 25% to 30% of them present only once. Note on this clonotype: What it binds is unknown.

The CDR3 spans 13 residues. The V end was cut by 3 bases, the J end by 7 bases, with 10 bases between. Germline V CDR1 and CDR2: LNHDA, SQIVND (reference sequence). V and J are TRBV19 and TRBJ2-1; D not certain. The TCR comes from a human donor in good health (CMV status not recorded). Some clones in this sample may be carry-over from other donors' samples. This material consisted of cultured PBMCs, taken from culture after CMV antigen stimulation. CDR3 sequence (DNA): TGTGCCAGTAGTATTCTGGCAGCGAATGAGCAGTTCTTC. Its translation is CASSILAANEQFF.